This entry concerns a single TCR beta chain. The target antigen is unknown. The read stops 3 residues short of the end of the CDR3; the missing end is completed from the germline J gene. The data were obtained in a study of T cells in women clearing cervical HPV infection. In the study overall: For cases, blood was sampled a median roughly 150 days after lesion detection, interquartile range 90 to 200 days. Only a few women had HLA typing results available. Broader study findings: CIN3+ cases had significantly higher TCR repertoire richness than controls, but evenness did not differ.

Genomic DNA, averaging about 1,200 ng per sample, yielded TCR beta CDR3 via immunoSEQ. Data came from immunoSEQ multiplex PCR; TCRdb stores just in-frame clones and leaves some out. The sample has roughly 40,000 clones. CDR1 is DFQATT, CDR2 SNEGSKA, per germline (reference sequence). Trimming removed 0 bases at V and 4 bases at J, with 12 bases between. The CDR3 is 14 residues long. This chain joins TRBV20-1 and TRBJ1-1; D might be TRBD1 (5 bases). The sequenced material came from blood buffy coat. The clonotype was recovered from a woman aged 18-70 years with a cervical HPV16 infection that either progressed to CIN3+ or cleared (not recorded which). The covered CDR3 bases are TGCAGTGCTAGAGAGCCAGGGAGGGGCACTGAA. It translates to CSAREPGRGTE. The whole CDR3 sequence is CSAREPGRGTEAFF.